The present TCR beta chain was sequenced within a study of regulatory T cells in long-lasting Graves disease (dated by TCRdb to the early 2020s). Context from the whole study: In the newly diagnosed Graves' disease group, patients had been taking antithyroid drugs for less than 3 months. This study used TCR sequencing and RNA sequencing of peripheral blood to compare persistent Graves' disease patients against newly diagnosed Graves' disease patients. The study was registered as a clinical trial and conducted in China. TCR sequencing covered around 13 persistent and 20 newly diagnosed Graves' disease patients, 33 samples in total.

The method behind the library was multiplex PCR. Sequenced on an Illumina HiSeq 4000. To build TCR beta libraries, CDR3 regions were amplified by Arm-PCR using iRepertoire HTBI primers. Before sequencing, the PCR products went through gel purification. For the original study's pipeline: Gene usage analysis of CDR3 amino acid clonotypes relied on the roughly 60 TRBV and around 14 TRBJ segments identified across samples. COPE and FqMerger were used to merge filtered high-quality paired reads into contigs. Contigs were aligned with BLAST to IMGT TRBV, TRBD and TRBJ reference genes, and CDR3 was defined per IMGT. Any clonotype with a frequency above 0.1% was counted as a highly expanded clone. Repertoire diversity was measured by Shannon entropy, and V-J evenness by the Gini coefficient. Public clonotypes were defined as clonotypes shared by more than one individual. TCRdb took the public reads, trimmed them with fastp at Q25, ran MiXCR for clone calling and kept in-frame beta chains. Rows merge per CDR3 protein into single entries with the most common DNA and genes. In this record, the V and J calls reflect TCRdb's handling and not the investigators' own analysis. The sample contains 550,000 to 650,000 distinct CDR3 sequences, about 16% of them found a single time. The ten largest clones add up to more than 10% of the sample.

This clonotype appeared many times. Its antigen specificity is not known. Base qualities are not recorded, but no much larger clone differs from it by a single base. According to the study, the label for this sample's time point signals: newly diagnosed GD, antithyroid drugs for less than 3 months. RNA was extracted from PBMCs in TRIzol for both TCR sequencing and RNA sequencing. The diagnosis of Graves' disease followed American Thyroid Association guidelines. Patients were recruited from an endocrinology department in Xi'an, China. Each patient gave approximately 10 milliliters of peripheral blood, collected in an EDTA anticoagulant tube. Ficoll Paque Plus density gradient separation was used to isolate PBMCs, and no further T cell sorting was done. An Agilent 2100 Bioanalyzer and agarose gel were used to check RNA quality, and a NanoDrop 2000 was used to measure RNA concentration. Spanning cysteine to phenylalanine, the CDR3 consists of 15 amino acids. Only CDR3 DNA remains: 45 bases, in frame from the first base. Via the germline V gene (reference sequence), CDR1 is SEHNR and CDR2 FQNEAQ. V is pruned by 4 bases and J by 4 bases, leaving 7 bases of the junction without a gene match.

Broader findings and caveats from the paper: Because the primary lesion, thyroid tissue, could not be accessed, the study looked at peripheral blood alone. A larger number of public clonotypes was shared among persistent patients (approximately 3,000) than among newly diagnosed patients (over 850). The authors noted that the small sample size was a limitation that may lower accuracy. Persistent disease showed preferential use of TRBV28, TRBJ1-2 and TRBJ2-5, whereas newly diagnosed disease favored TRBV20-1 and TRBJ2-1. Sequencing and analysis were limited to the TCR beta chain. Lower TCR Shannon entropy and fewer highly expanded clones were observed in persistent Graves' disease patients than in newly diagnosed patients, which suggested clonal expansion.

These data were also filed under a second study, of T cells in Graves' hyperthyroidism and ophthalmopathy. The second study also describes: Stable Graves' hyperthyroidism was defined as the absence of progression to ophthalmopathy over 18 months of follow-up. Hyperthyroidism patients were newly diagnosed, had a disease duration of under 2 months, and were aged 18 to 65 years. The study excluded patients with uncontrolled infections, other autoimmune diseases, pregnancy or lactation. Diagnoses were established on the basis of clinical symptoms, serum thyroxine and TRAb, thyroid ultrasound, and orbital computed tomography. The first round of RT-PCR for the TCR CDR3 was performed with the HTBI primer set and the Qiagen OneStep RT-PCR kit. Most expanded thyroid clonotypes (frequency above 0.001) were also detected in blood, a finding suggesting that blood repertoires may reflect thyroid immune responses. In cross-validation, a model built on a 13 V-J signature told ophthalmopathy apart from stable hyperthyroidism with approximately 90% sensitivity and roughly 83% specificity, and in testing the same model reached 80%/75%. In validation, the model predicted progression to ophthalmopathy a median of around six months before onset, with around 70% sensitivity and just under 75% specificity. A discovery cohort of about 100 patients, about 40 with Graves' ophthalmopathy and over 55 with stable Graves' hyperthyroidism, was used to find distinguishing TCR V-J signatures. Prospective prediction of ophthalmopathy was tested in an independent validation cohort consisting of 18 to 20 hyperthyroidism patients and some 15 patients who later progressed to ophthalmopathy. The 95 to 100 discovery patients were randomly split 7:3 into training and test sets. Thyroid tissue and blood T-cell repertoires from over 5 Graves' hyperthyroidism patients were also compared in the study. After blood sampling, hyperthyroidism patients were treated with methimazole at a starting dose of 30 mg daily, and ophthalmopathy patients were treated with high-dose intravenous methylprednisolone. Libraries were constructed in a second round of multiplex PCR, after which size selection and purification were performed. Libraries were sequenced paired-end with 100 bp reads on an Illumina HiSeq2000. Raw data were processed with SOAPnuke, discarding reads with adapters, uncalled bases, mean Phred below 15, or no exact constant-primer or identifier match. High-quality paired reads were merged with COPE v1.2.5, and unique nucleotide sequences were defined as clonotypes. MiTCR v1.1 was used to align clonotypes to the IMGT TRBV, TRBD and TRBJ reference segments. Only V-J combinations with frequency above 0.0001, covering 99% to 99.2% of repertoires, were analysed. The TCS score was defined as F50 (clonal expansion) divided by E x V (chaos), with BLOSUM62-based TCRdist calculated between CDR3 peptides within each V-J. Welch's t-statistics and random forest reduced around 510 V-J features to about 12, which were used in a naive Bayes classifier (R e1071). Sample size was not statistically predetermined, and investigators were not blinded to group allocation. TCR Vbeta CDR3 sequencing of 120 to 150 peripheral blood samples (approximately 44 ophthalmopathy, 75 hyperthyroidism and approximately 17 progressor patients) is reported in the paper.

Recombination joined TRBV7-9 with TRBJ2-1; 7 of the junction bases match TRBD1. The material was peripheral blood mononuclear cells (PBMCs), obtained at new diagnosis, from a patient treated with antithyroid drugs. The TCR was taken from a young man with Graves disease. Donor details come from another sample of the same person, matched by shared clones. The CDR3: CASSSDRDLYNEQFF. The DNA sequence follows: TGTGCCAGCAGCTCCGACAGGGACCTGTACAATGAGCAGTTCTTC.